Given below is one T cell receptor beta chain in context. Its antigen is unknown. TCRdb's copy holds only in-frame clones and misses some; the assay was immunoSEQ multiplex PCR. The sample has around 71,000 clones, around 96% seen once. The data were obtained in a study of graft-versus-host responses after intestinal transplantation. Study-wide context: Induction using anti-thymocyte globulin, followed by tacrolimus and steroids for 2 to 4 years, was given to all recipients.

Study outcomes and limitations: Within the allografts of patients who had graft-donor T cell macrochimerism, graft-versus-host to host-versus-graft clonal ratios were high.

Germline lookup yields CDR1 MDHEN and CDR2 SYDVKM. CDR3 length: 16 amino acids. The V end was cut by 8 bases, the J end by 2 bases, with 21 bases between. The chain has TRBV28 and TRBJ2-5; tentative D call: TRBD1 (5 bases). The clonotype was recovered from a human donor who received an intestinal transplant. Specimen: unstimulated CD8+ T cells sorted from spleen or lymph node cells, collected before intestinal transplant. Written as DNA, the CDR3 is TGTGCCAGCCAGCTGCAGGGTCCCTCCTCTCAAGAGACCCAGTACTTC. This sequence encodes CASQLQGPSSQETQYF.